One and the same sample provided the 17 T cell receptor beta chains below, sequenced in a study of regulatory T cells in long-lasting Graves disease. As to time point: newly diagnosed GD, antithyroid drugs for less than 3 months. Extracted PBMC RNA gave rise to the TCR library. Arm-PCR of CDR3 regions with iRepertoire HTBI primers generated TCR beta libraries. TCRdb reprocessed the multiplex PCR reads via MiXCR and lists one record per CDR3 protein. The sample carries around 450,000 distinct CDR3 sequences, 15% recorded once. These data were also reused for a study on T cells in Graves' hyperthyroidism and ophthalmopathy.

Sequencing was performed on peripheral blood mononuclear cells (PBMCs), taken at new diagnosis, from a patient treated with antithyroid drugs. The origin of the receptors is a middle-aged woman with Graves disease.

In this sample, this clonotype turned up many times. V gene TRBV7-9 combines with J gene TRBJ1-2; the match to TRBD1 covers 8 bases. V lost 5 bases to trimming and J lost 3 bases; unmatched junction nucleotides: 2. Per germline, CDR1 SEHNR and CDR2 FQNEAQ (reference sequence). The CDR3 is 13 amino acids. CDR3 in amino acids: CASSADRDYGYTF. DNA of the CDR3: TGTGCCAGCAGCGCGGACAGGGACTATGGCTACACCTTC.

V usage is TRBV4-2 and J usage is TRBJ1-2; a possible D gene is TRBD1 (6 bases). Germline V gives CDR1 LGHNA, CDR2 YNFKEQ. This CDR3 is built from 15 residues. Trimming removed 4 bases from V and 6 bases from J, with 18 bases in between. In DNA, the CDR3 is TGTGCCAGCAGCCCTATCAAAACAGGGTGGGATGGCTACACCTTC. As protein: CASSPIKTGWDGYTF.

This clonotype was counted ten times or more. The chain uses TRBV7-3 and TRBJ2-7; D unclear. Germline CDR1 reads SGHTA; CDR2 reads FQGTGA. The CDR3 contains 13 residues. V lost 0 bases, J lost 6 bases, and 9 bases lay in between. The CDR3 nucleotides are TGTGCCAGCAGCTTAACGGCCTATACCGAGCAGTACTTC. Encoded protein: CASSLTAYTEQYF.

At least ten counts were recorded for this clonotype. CDR3 region: CASSLSPIWASTDTQYF. CDR3 DNA sequence: TGTGCCAGCAGTTTATCCCCCATTTGGGCGAGCACAGATACGCAGTATTTT. V gene TRBV27 combines with J gene TRBJ2-3; D is ambiguous. CDR3 length: 17 amino acids. Trimming removed 0 bases from V and 0 bases from J, with 13 bases in between. The V gene's germline CDR1 is MNHEY and CDR2 SMNVEV (reference sequence).

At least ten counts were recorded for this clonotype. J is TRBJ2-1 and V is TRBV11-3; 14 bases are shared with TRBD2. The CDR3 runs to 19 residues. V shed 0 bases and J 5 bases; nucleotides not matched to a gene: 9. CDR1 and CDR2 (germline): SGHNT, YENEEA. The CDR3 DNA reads TGTGCCAGCAGCTTAGACCTGGGACTAGCGGGAGTCAGAGACAATGAGCAGTTCTTC. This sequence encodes CASSLDLGLAGVRDNEQFF.

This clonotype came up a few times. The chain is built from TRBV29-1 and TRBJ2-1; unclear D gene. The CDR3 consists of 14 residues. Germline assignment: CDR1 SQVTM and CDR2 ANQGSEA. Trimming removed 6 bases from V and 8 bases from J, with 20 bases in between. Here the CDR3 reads CSVAGWAGFDEQFF. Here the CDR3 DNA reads TGCAGCGTCGCAGGTTGGGCTGGCTTCGATGAGCAGTTCTTC.

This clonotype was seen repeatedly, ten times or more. CDR3 nucleotides: TGTGCCAGCAGTCGAGCGGGGAGTGCCCAAGAGACCCAGTACTTC. Its protein product is CASSRAGSAQETQYF. This sequence joins TRBV6-2 or TRBV6-3 and TRBJ2-5, with 7 nucleotides matching TRBD2. The V segment lost 5 bases and the J segment 1 base; nucleotides outside the gene matches: 7. From germline, CDR1 is MNHEY and CDR2 SVGEGT. CDR3 length: 15 residues.

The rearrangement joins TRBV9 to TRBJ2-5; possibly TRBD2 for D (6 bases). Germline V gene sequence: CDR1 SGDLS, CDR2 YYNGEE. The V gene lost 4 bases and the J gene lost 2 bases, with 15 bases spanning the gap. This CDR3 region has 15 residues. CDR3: CASSLALTRQETQYF. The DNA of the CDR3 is TGTGCCAGCAGCTTAGCCCTGACTAGGCAAGAGACCCAGTACTTC. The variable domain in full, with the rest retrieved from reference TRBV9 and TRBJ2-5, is DSGVTQTPKHLITATGQRVTLRCSPRSGDLSVYWYQQSLDQGLQFLIQYYNGEERAKGNILERFSAQQFPDLHSELNLSSLELGDSALYFCASSLALTRQETQYFGPGTRLLVL.

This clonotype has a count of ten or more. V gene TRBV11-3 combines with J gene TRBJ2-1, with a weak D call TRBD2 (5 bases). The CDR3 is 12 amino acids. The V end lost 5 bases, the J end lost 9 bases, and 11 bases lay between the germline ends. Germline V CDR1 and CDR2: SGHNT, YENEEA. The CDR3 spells CASSRGLIEQFF. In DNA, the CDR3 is TGTGCCAGCAGCCGCGGGCTGATTGAGCAGTTCTTC.

CDR3 in amino acids: CASSLAPEGSRAFF. The CDR3 nucleotides are TGTGCCAGCAGCTTAGCGCCTGAGGGCAGTCGGGCTTTCTTT. V gene TRBV7-6 combines with J gene TRBJ1-1; D call uncertain. Deletions cut 0 bases from V and 11 bases from J, with 16 bases between. The germline V gene encodes CDR1 SGHVS and CDR2 FNYEAQ. The CDR3 sequence is 14 residues long.

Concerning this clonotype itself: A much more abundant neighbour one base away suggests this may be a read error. CDR3 loop: CASSSTWRGQGGTEAFF. DNA of the CDR3: TGTGCCAGCAGTTCCACTTGGAGGGGCCAAGGGGGCACTGAAGCTTTCTTT. This chain joins TRBV3-1 and TRBJ1-1, with a weak D call TRBD1 (6 bases). The CDR3 spans 17 residues. CDR1 and CDR2 from the germline V gene are LGHDT and YNNKEL (reference sequence). Trimming stripped 6 bases from V and 4 bases from J, with 24 bases between.

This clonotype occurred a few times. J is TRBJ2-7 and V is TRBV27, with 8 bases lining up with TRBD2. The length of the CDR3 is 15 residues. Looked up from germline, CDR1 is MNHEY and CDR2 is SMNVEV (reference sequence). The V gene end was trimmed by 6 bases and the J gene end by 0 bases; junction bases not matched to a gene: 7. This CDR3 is CASSRSGGSSYEQYF. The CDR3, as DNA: TGTGCCAGCAGCCGATCGGGAGGGAGCTCCTACGAGCAGTACTTC.

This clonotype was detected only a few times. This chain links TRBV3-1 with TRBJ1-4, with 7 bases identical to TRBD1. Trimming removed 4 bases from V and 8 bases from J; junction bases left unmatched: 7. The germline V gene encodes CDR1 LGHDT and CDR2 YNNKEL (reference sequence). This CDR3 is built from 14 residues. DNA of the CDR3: TGTGCCAGCAGCCTACAAGGGGGCGAGGAAAAACTGTTTTTT. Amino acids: CASSLQGGEEKLFF.

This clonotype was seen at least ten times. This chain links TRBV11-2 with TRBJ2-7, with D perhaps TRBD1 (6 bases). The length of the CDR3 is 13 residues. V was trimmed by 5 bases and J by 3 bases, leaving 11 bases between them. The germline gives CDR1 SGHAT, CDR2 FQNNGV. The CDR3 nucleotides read TGTGCCAGCAGCGAGGACAGAGTCTACGAGCAGTACTTC. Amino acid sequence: CASSEDRVYEQYF.

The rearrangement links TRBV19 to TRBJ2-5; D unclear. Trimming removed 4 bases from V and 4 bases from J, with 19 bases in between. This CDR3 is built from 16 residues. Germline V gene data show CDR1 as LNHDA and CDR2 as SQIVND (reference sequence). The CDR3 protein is CASSSFPPVDRETQYF. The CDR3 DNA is TGTGCCAGTAGTAGTTTTCCACCGGTTGACCGAGAGACCCAGTACTTC.

The chain's CDR3 is CATTRGVNTEAFF. Here the CDR3 DNA reads TGTGCCACCACCCGGGGGGTGAACACTGAAGCTTTCTTT. The chain employs TRBV28 and TRBJ1-1; a weak D match, TRBD1 (5 bases). With 10 bases removed from V and 0 bases from J, the gap between germline ends came to 12 bases. CDR1 MDHEN and CDR2 SYDVKM come from the germline V gene. The CDR3 length is 13 residues.

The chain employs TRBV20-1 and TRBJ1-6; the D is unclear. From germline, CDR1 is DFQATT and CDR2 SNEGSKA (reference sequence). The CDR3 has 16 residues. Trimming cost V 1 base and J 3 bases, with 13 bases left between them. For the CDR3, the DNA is TGCAGTGCTAGAGCAGGAACGGAGGGCTATAATTCACCCCTCCACTTT. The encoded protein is CSARAGTEGYNSPLHF.